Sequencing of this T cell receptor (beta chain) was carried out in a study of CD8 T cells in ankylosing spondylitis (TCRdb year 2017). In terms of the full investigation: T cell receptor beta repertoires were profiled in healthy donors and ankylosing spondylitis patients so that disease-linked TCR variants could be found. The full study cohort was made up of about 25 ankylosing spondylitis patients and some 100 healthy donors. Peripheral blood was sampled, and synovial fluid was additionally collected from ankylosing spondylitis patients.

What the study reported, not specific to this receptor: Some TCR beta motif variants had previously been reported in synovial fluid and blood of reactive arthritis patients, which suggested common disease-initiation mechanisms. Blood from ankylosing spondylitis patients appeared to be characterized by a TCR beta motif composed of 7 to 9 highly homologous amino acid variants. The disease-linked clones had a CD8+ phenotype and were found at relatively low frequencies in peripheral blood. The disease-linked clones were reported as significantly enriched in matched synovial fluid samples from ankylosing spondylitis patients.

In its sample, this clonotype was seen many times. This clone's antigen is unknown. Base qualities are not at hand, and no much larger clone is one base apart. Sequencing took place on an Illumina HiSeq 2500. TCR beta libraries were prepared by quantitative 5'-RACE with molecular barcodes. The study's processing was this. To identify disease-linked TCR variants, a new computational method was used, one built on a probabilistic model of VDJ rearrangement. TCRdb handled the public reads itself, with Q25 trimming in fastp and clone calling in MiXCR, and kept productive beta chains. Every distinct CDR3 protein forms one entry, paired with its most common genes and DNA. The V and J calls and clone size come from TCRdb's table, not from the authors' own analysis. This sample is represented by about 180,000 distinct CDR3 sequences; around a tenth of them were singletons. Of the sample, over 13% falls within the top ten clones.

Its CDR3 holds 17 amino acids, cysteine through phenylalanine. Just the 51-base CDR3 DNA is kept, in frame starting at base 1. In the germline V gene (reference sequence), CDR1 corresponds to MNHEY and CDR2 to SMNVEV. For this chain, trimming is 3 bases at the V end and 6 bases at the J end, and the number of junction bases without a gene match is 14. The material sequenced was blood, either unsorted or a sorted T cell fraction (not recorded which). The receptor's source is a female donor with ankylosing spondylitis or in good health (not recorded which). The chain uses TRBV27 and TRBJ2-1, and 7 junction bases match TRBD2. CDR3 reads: CASSFSSSGGLANEQFF. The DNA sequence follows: TGTGCCAGCAGTTTCTCGTCTAGCGGTGGTCTGGCCAATGAGCAGTTCTTC.